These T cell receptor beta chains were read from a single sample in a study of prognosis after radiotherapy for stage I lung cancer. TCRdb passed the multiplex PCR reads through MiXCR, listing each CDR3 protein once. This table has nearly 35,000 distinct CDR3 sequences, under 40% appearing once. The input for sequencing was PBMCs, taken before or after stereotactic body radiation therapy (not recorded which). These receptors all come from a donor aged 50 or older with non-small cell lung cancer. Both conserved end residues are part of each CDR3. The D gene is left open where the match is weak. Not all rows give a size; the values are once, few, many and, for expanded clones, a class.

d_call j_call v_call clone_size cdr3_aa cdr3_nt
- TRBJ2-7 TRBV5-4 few CASSPSPRGRYEQYF TGTGCCAGCAGCCCAAGTCCCAGGGGTCGCTACGAGCAGTACTTC
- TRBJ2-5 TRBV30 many CAWSVVKGGGETQYF TGTGCCTGGAGTGTCGTGAAGGGTGGTGGAGAGACCCAGTACTTC
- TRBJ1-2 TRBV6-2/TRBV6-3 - CASSYRAESKGYTF TGTGCCAGCAGTTACAGGGCAGAATCGAAGGGCTACACCTTC
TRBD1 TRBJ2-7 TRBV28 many CASSPPPPGTGVHEQYF TGTGCCAGCAGTCCGCCCCCTCCCGGGACAGGGGTCCACGAGCAGTACTTC
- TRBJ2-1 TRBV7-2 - CASSPVLGRTFF TGTGCCAGCAGCCCCGTTTTAGGGAGGACGTTCTTC
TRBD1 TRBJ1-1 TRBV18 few CASSRSRARTGVTEAFF TGTGCCAGCTCACGATCACGGGCTCGGACAGGGGTTACTGAAGCTTTCTTT
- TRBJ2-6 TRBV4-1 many CASSQGGDRFSGANVLTF TGCGCCAGCAGCCAGGGGGGGGACAGGTTCTCTGGGGCCAACGTCCTGACTTTC
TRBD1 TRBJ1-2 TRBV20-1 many CSARAGQVYGYTF TGCAGCGCCCGAGCGGGACAGGTCTATGGCTACACCTTC
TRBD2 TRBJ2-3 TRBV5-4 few CASSLVIAGGADTQYF TGTGCCAGCAGCTTGGTGATAGCGGGAGGGGCAGATACGCAGTATTTT
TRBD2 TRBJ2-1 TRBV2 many CASSERLAGGYNEQFF TGTGCCAGCAGTGAAAGACTAGCGGGAGGGTACAATGAGCAGTTCTTC
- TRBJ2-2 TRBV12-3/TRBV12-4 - CASIRISANTGELFF TGTGCCAGCATTCGTATTAGCGCTAACACCGGGGAGCTGTTTTTT